A selection of T cell receptor beta chains follows, all from one sample in a study of blood T cell repertoires in COVID-19. Profiling relied on immunoSEQ multiplex PCR, and the TCRdb table lists in-frame clones only, not all of them. The sample has about 70,000 clones, roughly 87% seen once; the top ten hold 9.5% to 13%. Input material: peripheral blood. The source is a young woman with acute or convalescent COVID-19. CDR3s include the opening cysteine and the closing phenylalanine or tryptophan. D genes are given only for firm matches.

>TRBV20-1|TRBD1|TRBJ1-1
CSARDFRGAFF
>TRBV28|NA|TRBJ1-6
CASSLARVNSPLHF
>TRBV6-5|NA|TRBJ2-5
CASSWGRGLWETQYF
>TRBV6-5|NA|TRBJ2-1
CASSRGPPYNEQFF
>TRBV4-1|TRBD2|TRBJ2-1
CASAVRGGLVNEQFF
>TRBV24-1|NA|TRBJ1-2
CATSDRGREHGYTF
>TRBV2|TRBD2|TRBJ2-1
CASTGLAGVNEQFF
>TRBV7-9|NA|TRBJ1-5
CASSSTDTDQPQHF
>TRBV2|NA|TRBJ2-7
CASSPPSLRYEQYF
>TRBV9|NA|TRBJ2-7
CASSEGLSYEQYF
>TRBV15|TRBD2|TRBJ2-1
CATSRVGGKVTYNEQFF
>TRBV10-3|NA|TRBJ2-5
CATRTAETQYF
>TRBV4-1|TRBD2|TRBJ2-1
CASSPLTSGVEQFF
>TRBV18|TRBD1|TRBJ1-1
CASSTGANTEAFF
>TRBV19|TRBD2|TRBJ2-1
CASSMGTSGGPSEQFF
>TRBV11-2|NA|TRBJ1-2
CASSFGGAATYGYTF
>TRBV5-6|TRBD2|TRBJ2-1
CASSSGFWREGRNEQFF
>TRBV7-9|NA|TRBJ1-1
CASSLLGGENTEAFF
>TRBV5-1|NA|TRBJ1-1
CASSLERVNTEAFF
>TRBV29-1|TRBD1|TRBJ1-1
CSALQGEAFF
>TRBV20-1|NA|TRBJ2-7
CSASMGANEQYF
>TRBV5-1|TRBD1|TRBJ2-7
CASSLEGAKSSYEQYF
>TRBV6-5|NA|TRBJ1-4
CASSYSWSANEKLFF
>TRBV30|NA|TRBJ1-1
CAWSVRLRAEAFF
>TRBV4-3|NA|TRBJ1-4
CASSQDMGQLSNEKLFF
>TRBV5-6|NA|TRBJ2-7
CASSTRDWTYEQYF
>TRBV4-1|NA|TRBJ2-5
CASSQVGRRETQYF